These 20 T cell receptor beta chains originate from one sample sequenced in a study of CXCR3-negative and CXCR3-positive naive CD8 T cells. Study-wide points: CXCR3-expressing naive cells carried TRB CDR3s more hydrophobic than those of CXCR3-negative naive cells.

It was by 5' RACE with UMI labels that the TRB cDNA libraries were prepared. Reprocessing the 5' RACE reads, TCRdb reports a single entry for every CDR3 protein and omits DNA. The sample yields tens of thousands of distinct CDR3 sequences, of which the top ten take up about 0.62%. These receptors are not linked to any known antigen. The material sequenced was naive CXCR3+ CD8+ T cells from blood. Subset meaning: CD45RO-CCR7+CD27+CD95- naive CD8+ T cells expressing CXCR3 (TNR3+). The receptors were sampled from a human donor in good health. Some clones in this sample may be carry-over from other donors' samples.

V usage is TRBV5-5 and J usage is TRBJ2-2; TCRdb lists TRBD1, though no DNA is available to test this call. In germline, CDR1 is SGHKS, CDR2 YYEKEE (reference sequence). CDR3 length: 14 amino acids. CDR3 sequence reads: CASSYGAVGGELFF.

This sequence joins TRBV3-1 and TRBJ2-6. CDR3 length: 15 residues. The V gene's germline CDR1 is LGHDT and CDR2 YNNKEL (reference sequence). The CDR3 sequence is CASSPQLSGANVLTF.

The V and J genes are TRBV6-6 and TRBJ2-5; lacking DNA, the TRBD2 call made by TCRdb goes unchecked. The germline CDR1 and CDR2 sequences are MNHNY and SVGAGI (reference sequence). The CDR3 sequence is 20 residues long. The CDR3: CASSYLAGEWRDVKQETQYF.

The rearrangement joins TRBV7-9 to TRBJ2-1. Germline CDR1 reads SEHNR; CDR2 reads FQNEAQ (reference sequence). This CDR3 spans 18 amino acids. The CDR3 sequence is CASSSKVGGEPRYNEQFF.

This sequence joins TRBV20-1 and TRBJ2-7; the TCRdb D gene call, TRBD2, has no DNA to confirm it. CDR3 length: 16 amino acids. Germline CDR1 and CDR2: DFQATT and SNEGSKA (reference sequence). The CDR3 loop reads CSANPWASGASYEQYF.

V and J are TRBV7-6 and TRBJ2-3. The CDR3 is 14 amino acids. In germline, CDR1 is SGHVS, CDR2 FNYEAQ. CDR3 protein: CASSSPNSTDTQYF.

The J gene is TRBJ2-7, the V gene TRBV20-1. From germline, CDR1 is DFQATT and CDR2 SNEGSKA (reference sequence). The CDR3 spans 14 residues. CDR3 amino acids: CSARVAQDFYEQYF.

The chain is built from TRBV11-2 and TRBJ2-5. The CDR3 runs 13 residues. CDR1 is SGHAT and CDR2 is FQNNGV in the germline V gene. The CDR3 sequence: CASSLVYQETQYF.

V usage is TRBV7-9 and J usage is TRBJ2-3. Germline assignment: CDR1 SEHNR and CDR2 FQNEAQ (reference sequence). The CDR3 extends over 18 amino acids. This CDR3 is CASSFYIRYPDSTDTQYF. The full variable domain, with the rest looked up from reference TRBV7-9 and TRBJ2-3, is DTGVSQNPRHKITKRGQNVTFRCDPISEHNRLYWYRQTLGQGPEFLTYFQNEAQLEKSRLLSDRFSAERPKGSFSTLEIQRTEQGDSAMYLCASSFYIRYPDSTDTQYFGPGTRLTVL.

The V and J genes are TRBV29-1 and TRBJ2-2; as DNA is missing, the TRBD1 call by TCRdb cannot be tested. Germline V gene sequence: CDR1 SQVTM, CDR2 ANQGSEA. The CDR3 sequence is 14 residues long. CDR3 loop: CSVERGRESGELFF.

V usage is TRBV21-1 and J usage is TRBJ2-3; TCRdb picks TRBD2, but there is no DNA to check that call. TRBV21-1 is reported as a pseudogene. This CDR3 comprises 18 residues. CDR3 protein: CASSPRAVTSGHTDTQYF.

The chain combines TRBV29-1 with TRBJ2-3; there is no DNA to check the TCRdb D call of TRBD2. The CDR3 covers 13 residues. Germline-derived CDR1 and CDR2 are SQVTM and ANQGSEA. CDR3 in amino acids: CSVASSGYETQYF.

The chain couples TRBV12-3 or TRBV12-4 to TRBJ1-3; TCRdb outputs TRBD1, but without DNA this stays unchecked. This CDR3 spans 15 amino acids. This chain's CDR3 is CASDGTGSSGNTIYF.

The rearrangement joins TRBV11-2 to TRBJ2-1; the TRBD2 assignment by TCRdb is unverifiable without DNA. Germline assignment: CDR1 SGHAT and CDR2 FQNNGV. There are 18 residues in the CDR3. CDR3 protein: CASSSFLNRVGSYNEQFF.

The CDR3 is CASSVGGRGVDAFF. The rearrangement joins TRBV9 to TRBJ1-1. Germline assignment: CDR1 SGDLS and CDR2 YYNGEE. This CDR3 comprises 14 residues.

This chain uses TRBV29-1 with TRBJ2-7; lacking DNA, the TRBD1 call made by TCRdb goes unchecked. The CDR3 has 16 residues. CDR1 and CDR2 (germline): SQVTM, ANQGSEA. The CDR3 here is CSVEGDRDRGPYEQYF.

The CDR3: CSDVPKPYGYTF. This rearrangement joins TRBV29-1 to TRBJ1-2; the TCRdb call, TRBD1, lacks DNA for checking. Germline V lookup: CDR1 SQVTM, CDR2 ANQGSEA. The CDR3 consists of 12 residues.

This chain links TRBV5-1 with TRBJ2-2; TCRdb's assignment of TRBD1 cannot be checked, as there is no DNA. The CDR3 spans 17 residues. The germline V gene encodes CDR1 SGHRS and CDR2 YFSETQ. The chain's CDR3 is CASSLGPGGKNTGELFF. Using reference TRBV5-1 and TRBJ2-2 for the parts outside the CDR3, the full variable domain is KAGVTQTPRYLIKTRGQQVTLSCSPISGHRSVSWYQQTPGQGLQFLFEYFSETQRNKGNFPGRFSGRQFSNSRSEMNVSTLELGDSALYLCASSLGPGGKNTGELFFGEGSRLTVL.

The CDR3 loop is CSASTLFTGELFF. The genes are TRBV20-1 and TRBJ2-2. CDR1 DFQATT and CDR2 SNEGSKA come from the germline V gene (reference sequence). The CDR3 is 13 amino acids.

The chain links TRBV11-2 to TRBJ2-1. Germline assignment: CDR1 SGHAT and CDR2 FQNNGV. The CDR3 covers 15 residues. This chain's CDR3 is CASSLRQEINNEQFF.